Reported below is one T cell receptor beta chain. Patients in Seattle were enrolled during active infection, then followed longitudinally. Assay used: immunoSEQ multiplex PCR; TCRdb lists only in-frame clones, some missing. This sample has around 100,000 clones, with roughly 90% found just once. There are 13 residues in the CDR3. Unmatched junction bases numbered 2, after V lost 6 bases and J lost 5 bases. CDR1 is LNHDA, CDR2 SQIVND, per germline (reference sequence). These data originate in a study of blood T cell repertoires in COVID-19. Sequenced: peripheral blood. The gene calls are TRBV19 and TRBJ1-5; 9 positions match TRBD1. This receptor was obtained from a woman aged 45-59 years with COVID-19, enrolled during active disease. CDR3 in DNA: TGTGCCAGTAGACGGACAGGGGATCAGCCCCAGCATTTT. Translation: CASRRTGDQPQHF.